The clone carrying this TCR beta chain was observed many times. The data stem from a study of spatial heterogeneity in lung cancer. All TCR cDNA molecules were individually tagged with a unique molecular identifier. TCRdb processed the 5' RACE reads anew with MiXCR; each CDR3 protein has one entry. Altogether 40,000 or so distinct CDR3 sequences are present, 2.5% to 3.5% being singletons, with the ten largest covering 30% to 45%. The time point denotes: sample taken at primary tumor resection. There were roughly 78 donors, all of them untreated patients with early-stage non-small cell lung cancer. The sequenced material consisted of unsorted whole RNA from tumor, nontumor lung or frozen PBMC. This receptor was obtained from a male donor with early-stage non-small cell lung cancer. Sequences were derived from normal lung tissue next to the tumor, sampled at surgery.

CDR3 sequence: CSARGQGGQPQHF. The DNA of the CDR3 is TGCAGTGCGAGGGGGCAGGGCGGACAGCCCCAGCATTTT. The chain combines TRBV20-1 with TRBJ1-5; 7 bases are shared with TRBD1. The CDR3 is 13 residues long. Germline lookup yields CDR1 DFQATT and CDR2 SNEGSKA (reference sequence). V lost 6 bases to trimming and J lost 7 bases; unmatched junction nucleotides: 9.